This T cell receptor beta chain was captured by sequencing in a study of T cell responses to AZD1222 COVID-19 vaccine. Produced via immunoSEQ multiplex PCR; TCRdb's table is partial and in-frame only. The table includes over 100,000 clones, just over 85% detected once. Per the germline V gene, CDR1 is SGHTA and CDR2 is FQGNSA. The CDR3 consists of 16 residues. The germline V and J ends were trimmed by 4 bases and 2 bases, with 12 bases remaining between them. The sequence was collected from an adult in good health. The sequencing here drew on peripheral blood, taken on day 0 of AZD1222 vaccination. The chain recombines TRBV7-2 with TRBJ1-6; D gene uncertain. The CDR3 nucleotides read TGTGCCAGCAGCTCCTCTTTCCCAGCCTATAATTCACCCCTCCACTTT. It encodes CASSSSFPAYNSPLHF.